A few counts support the clone carrying this T cell receptor (beta chain). Its antigen is as yet unknown. The sample belongs to a study of graft-versus-host responses after intestinal transplantation. This table comes from immunoSEQ multiplex PCR, and its TCRdb copy is limited to in-frame clones, with some not included. The sample consists of approximately 75,000 clones, around 90% of them appearing once. Germline V gives CDR1 LNHDA, CDR2 SQIVND (reference sequence). Unmatched junction bases numbered 11, after V lost 6 bases and J lost 7 bases. The CDR3 is 14 amino acids. The clonotype comes from a human donor who was the organ donor for an intestinal transplant. The sequencing here drew on unstimulated CD8+ T cells sorted from spleen or lymph node cells, taken before transplant. The rearrangement joins TRBV19 to TRBJ2-7; 8 bases are a match to TRBD2. In DNA form, the CDR3 reads TGTGCCAGTAGCCCGCAGCGGGGGAGTCGGGAGCAGTACGTC. It is translated as CASSPQRGSREQYV.